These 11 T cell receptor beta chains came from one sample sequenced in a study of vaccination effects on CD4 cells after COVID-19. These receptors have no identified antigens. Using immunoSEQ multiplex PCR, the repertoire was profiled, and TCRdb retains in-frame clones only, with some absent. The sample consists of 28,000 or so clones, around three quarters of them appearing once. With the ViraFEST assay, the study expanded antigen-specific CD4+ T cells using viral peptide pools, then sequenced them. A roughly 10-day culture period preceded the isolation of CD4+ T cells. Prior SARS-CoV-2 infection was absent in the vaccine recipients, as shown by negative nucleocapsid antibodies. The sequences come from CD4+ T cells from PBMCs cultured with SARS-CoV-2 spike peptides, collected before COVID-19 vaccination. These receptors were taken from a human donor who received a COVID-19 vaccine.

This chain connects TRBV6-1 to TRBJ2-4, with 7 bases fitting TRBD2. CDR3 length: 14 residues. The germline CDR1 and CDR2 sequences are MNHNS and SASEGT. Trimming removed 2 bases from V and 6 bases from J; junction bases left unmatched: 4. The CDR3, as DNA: TGTGCCAGCAGTGAATCGGGACTAATAAACATTCAGTACTTC. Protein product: CASSESGLINIQYF.

CDR3 in DNA: TGTGCCAGCAGCCAAGAAGGGGCTACAGGGTCGGGGAACTATGGCTACACCTTC. Amino acids: CASSQEGATGSGNYGYTF. This chain links TRBV3-1 (or the pseudogene TRBV3-2) with TRBJ1-2, with D possibly matching TRBD1 (6 bases). The CDR3 length is 18 residues. V lost 0 bases to trimming and J lost 2 bases, with 19 bases between them. Germline CDR1 reads LGHDT; CDR2 reads YNNKEL (reference sequence).

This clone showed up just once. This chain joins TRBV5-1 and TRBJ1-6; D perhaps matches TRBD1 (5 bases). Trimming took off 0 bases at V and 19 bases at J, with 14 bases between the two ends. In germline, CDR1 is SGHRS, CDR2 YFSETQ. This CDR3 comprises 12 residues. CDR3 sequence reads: CASSLEDSKWHF. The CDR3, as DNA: TGCGCCAGCAGCTTGGAAGACAGCAAATGGCACTTT. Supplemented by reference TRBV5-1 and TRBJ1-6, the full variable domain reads KAGVTQTPRYLIKTRGQQVTLSCSPISGHRSVSWYQQTPGQGLQFLFEYFSETQRNKGNFPGRFSGRQFSNSRSEMNVSTLELGDSALYLCASSLEDSKWHFGNGTRLTVT.

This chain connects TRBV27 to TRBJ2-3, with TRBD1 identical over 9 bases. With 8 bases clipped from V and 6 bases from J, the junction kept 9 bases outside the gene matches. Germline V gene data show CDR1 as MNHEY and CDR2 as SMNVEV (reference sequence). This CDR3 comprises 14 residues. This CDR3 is CASRIQGAWDTQYF. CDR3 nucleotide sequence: TGTGCCAGCCGAATACAGGGGGCTTGGGATACGCAGTATTTT.

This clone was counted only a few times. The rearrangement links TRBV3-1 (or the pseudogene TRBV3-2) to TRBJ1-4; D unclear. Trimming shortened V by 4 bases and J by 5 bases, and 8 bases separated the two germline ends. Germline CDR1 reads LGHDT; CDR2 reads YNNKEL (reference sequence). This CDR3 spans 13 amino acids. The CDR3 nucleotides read TGTGCCAGCAGCCCAGACTCAAATGAAAAACTGTTTTTT. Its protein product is CASSPDSNEKLFF.

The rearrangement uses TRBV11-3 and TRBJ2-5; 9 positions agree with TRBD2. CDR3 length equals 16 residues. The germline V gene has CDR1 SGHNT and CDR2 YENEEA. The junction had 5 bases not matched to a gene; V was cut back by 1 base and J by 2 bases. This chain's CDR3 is CASSLGRTSAQETQYF. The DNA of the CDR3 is TGTGCCAGCAGCTTAGGAAGGACTAGCGCTCAAGAGACCCAGTACTTC.

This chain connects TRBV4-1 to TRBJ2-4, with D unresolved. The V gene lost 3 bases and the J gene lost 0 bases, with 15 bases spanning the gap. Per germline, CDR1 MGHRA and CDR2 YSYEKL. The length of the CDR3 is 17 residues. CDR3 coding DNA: TGCGCCAGCAGCCAGTCGAACAAGGAAATAGCCAAAAACATTCAGTACTTC. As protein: CASSQSNKEIAKNIQYF.

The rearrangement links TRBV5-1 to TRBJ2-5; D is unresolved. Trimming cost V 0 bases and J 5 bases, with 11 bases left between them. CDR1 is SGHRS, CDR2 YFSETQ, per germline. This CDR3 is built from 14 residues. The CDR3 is CASSLAVGLETQYF. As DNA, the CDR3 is TGCGCCAGCAGCTTGGCCGTCGGGCTGGAGACCCAGTACTTC.

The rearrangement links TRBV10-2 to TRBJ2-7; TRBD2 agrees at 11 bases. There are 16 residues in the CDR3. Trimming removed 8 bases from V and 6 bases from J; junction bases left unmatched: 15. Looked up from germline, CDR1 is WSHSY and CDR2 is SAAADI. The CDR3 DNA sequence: TGCGCCAGCCAGGGGGCAGGGCTAGCGGGAGGTCGCGAGCAGTACTTC. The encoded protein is CASQGAGLAGGREQYF.

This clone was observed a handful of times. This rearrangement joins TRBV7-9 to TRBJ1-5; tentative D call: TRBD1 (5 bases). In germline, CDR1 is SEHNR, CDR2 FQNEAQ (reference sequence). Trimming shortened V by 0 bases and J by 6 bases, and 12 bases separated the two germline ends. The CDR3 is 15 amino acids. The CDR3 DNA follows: TGTGCCAGCAGCTTAGCGGACGGGGGGAGTCAGCCCCAGCATTTT. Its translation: CASSLADGGSQPQHF.

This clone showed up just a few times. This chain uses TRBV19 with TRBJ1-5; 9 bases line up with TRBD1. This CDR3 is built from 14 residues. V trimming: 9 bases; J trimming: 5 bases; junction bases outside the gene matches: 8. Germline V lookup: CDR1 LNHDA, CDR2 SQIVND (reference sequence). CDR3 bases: TGTGCCAGCCAAAGGGACAGGGAATATCAGCCCCAGCATTTT. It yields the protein CASQRDREYQPQHF.